This paragraph reports one TCR beta chain. The data were obtained in a study of PD-1 blockade in classical Hodgkin lymphoma. Profiling relied on immunoSEQ multiplex PCR, and the TCRdb table lists in-frame clones only, not all of them. The profile shows about 14,000 clones, 82% of them singletons. Germline V lookup: CDR1 SNHLY, CDR2 FYNNEI. The CDR3 runs 15 residues. Deletions cut 4 bases from V and 0 bases from J, with 7 bases between. After autologous stem cell transplantation all patients relapsed, and prior brentuximab vedotin exposure differed between cohorts. This TCR came from a human donor with classical Hodgkin lymphoma. The sequenced sample was peripheral blood mononuclear cells (PBMCs), obtained at baseline. V and J are TRBV2 and TRBJ1-6; D uncertain. The CDR3 region has the DNA TGTGCCAGCAGTGTGTCATTCTCCTATAATTCACCCCTCCACTTT. Translated, it gives CASSVSFSYNSPLHF.